The clone carrying this T cell receptor (beta chain) appeared once. What it binds is not known. The CDR3 is 19 amino acids. Per the germline V gene, CDR1 is LGHNA and CDR2 is YNFKEQ. The V segment lost 1 base and the J segment 0 bases; nucleotides outside the gene matches: 10. This sample was included in a study of post-analysis software for immune sequencing data. Study information: Courses of disease covered relapsing-remitting, secondary progressive and progressive-relapsing multiple sclerosis.

Built from TCR beta cDNA, the libraries had unique molecular identifiers in them. MiXCR was run by TCRdb on the PCR reads, yielding one entry per CDR3 protein. The top ten hold roughly 10% of the sample, which has almost 700,000 distinct CDR3 sequences, approximately 59% seen once. Notes on the study in general: The study found TRBV5-6, TRBV5-1 and TRBV20-1 among five TRBV segments more frequent in patients than controls. Controls had significantly higher normalized Chao1 diversity than multiple sclerosis patients. Under the F measure, samples that were prepared in one batch clustered strongly together.

The TCR originated in a girl aged 2-10 years with multiple sclerosis. V usage is TRBV4-2 and J usage is TRBJ2-3; 10 positions match TRBD2. Sequenced: blood. CDR3 sequence: CASSQVGLAGGPSTDTQYF. The CDR3 DNA follows: TGTGCCAGCAGCCAAGTAGGTTTAGCGGGGGGACCTAGCACAGATACGCAGTATTTT.